This T cell receptor beta chain was sequenced for a study of blood T cell repertoires in COVID-19. Looking at the study overall: COVID-19 samples from acute and convalescent phases originated in the United States, Italy and Spain. The analysed material was cDNA or gDNA that came from T cells, B-cell-depleted T cells, or PBMCs.

Enrolled during active infection, Seattle patients were then followed longitudinally. In the authors' workflow: The authors estimated nucleated cell counts from reference gene primer amplification. Some clones are missing from TCRdb's copy, which holds only in-frame ones; the method was immunoSEQ multiplex PCR. The V and J calls and clone size were taken over from that table, and D and trimming were inferred from the DNA. The sample yields 230,000 or so clones, around 81% seen once. The CDR3 contains 15 residues. The germline V gene encodes CDR1 SGHAT and CDR2 FQDESV (reference sequence). V lost 5 bases and J lost 5, with 18 bases in between.

The J gene is TRBJ2-5, the V gene TRBV11-1; a weak D match, TRBD1 (6 bases). What was sequenced was peripheral blood. This TCR came from a woman older than 75 with COVID-19, enrolled during active disease. DNA of the CDR3: TGTGCCAGCAGCCGTTACGTGGGGGCCGGGGAGACCCAGTACTTC. It encodes CASSRYVGAGETQYF.